The clone carrying this T cell receptor beta chain showed up just once. As yet, its antigen is unknown. The data derive from a study of PD-1 blockade in classical Hodgkin lymphoma. Overall study findings and caveats: According to reports, newly diagnosed patients had lower baseline TCR diversity than healthy donors, and relapsed/refractory patients had lower baseline TCR diversity still. The origin of the repertoire differences remains undefined, with disease activity or prior therapy as possible causes.

This sample's time point: newly diagnosed, previously untreated cHL patient sample. PBMCs from patients with newly diagnosed, untreated classical Hodgkin lymphoma served as a comparison group for the relapsed/refractory trial patients. Only in-frame clones appear in the TCRdb table, and some are missing; sequencing was by immunoSEQ multiplex PCR. Of tens of thousands of clones detected, approximately 91% appear once; the ten largest clones hold roughly 5.3%. This TCR was sampled from a human donor with classical Hodgkin lymphoma. Sequencing input: peripheral blood mononuclear cells (PBMCs).

This CDR3 is CASSGTSGSLAGELFF. CDR3 coding DNA: TGTGCCAGCAGTGGGACTAGCGGGAGCTTGGCCGGGGAGCTGTTTTTT. This rearrangement joins TRBV2 to TRBJ2-2, with 13 bases lining up with TRBD2. This CDR3 contains 16 residues. The junction had 5 bases not matched to a gene; V was cut back by 4 bases and J by 6 bases. CDR1 and CDR2 from the germline V gene are SNHLY and FYNNEI.